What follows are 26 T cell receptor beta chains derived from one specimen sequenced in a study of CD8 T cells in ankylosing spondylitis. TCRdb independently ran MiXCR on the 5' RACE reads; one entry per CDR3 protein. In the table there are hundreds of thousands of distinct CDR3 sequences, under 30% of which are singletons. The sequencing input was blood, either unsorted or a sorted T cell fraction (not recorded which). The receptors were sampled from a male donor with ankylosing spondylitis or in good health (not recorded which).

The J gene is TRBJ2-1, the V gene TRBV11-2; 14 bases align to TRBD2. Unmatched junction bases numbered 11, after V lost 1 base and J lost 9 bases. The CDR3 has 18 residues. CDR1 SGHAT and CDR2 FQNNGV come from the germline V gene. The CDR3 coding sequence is TGTGCCAGCAGCTTAGTCGTCTGGACTAGCGGGAGGCGCGGTGAGCAGTTCTTC. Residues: CASSLVVWTSGRRGEQFF.

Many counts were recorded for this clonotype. CDR3 amino acids: CASSGGRPADTQYF. The CDR3 coding sequence is TGTGCCAGCTCCGGGGGGCGCCCGGCAGATACGCAGTATTTT. The chain is built from TRBV28 and TRBJ2-3, with D possibly being TRBD2 (7 bases). Per the germline V gene, CDR1 is MDHEN and CDR2 is SYDVKM. This CDR3 is 14 amino acids long. The V end lost 8 bases, the J end lost 4 bases, and 16 bases lay between the germline ends.

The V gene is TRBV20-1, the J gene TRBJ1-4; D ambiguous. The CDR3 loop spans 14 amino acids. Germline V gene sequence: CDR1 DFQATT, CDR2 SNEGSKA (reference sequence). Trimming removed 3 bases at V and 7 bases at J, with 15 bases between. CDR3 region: CSARRGMAAEKLFF. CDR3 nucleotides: TGCAGTGCTAGGCGAGGGATGGCGGCTGAAAAACTGTTTTTT.

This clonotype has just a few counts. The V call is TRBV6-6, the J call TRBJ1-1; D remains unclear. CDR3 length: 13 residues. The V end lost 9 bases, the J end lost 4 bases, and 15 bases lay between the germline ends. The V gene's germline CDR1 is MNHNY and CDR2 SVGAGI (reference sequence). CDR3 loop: CARATVMSTEAFF. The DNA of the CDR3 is TGTGCCAGAGCTACGGTGATGAGCACTGAAGCTTTCTTT.

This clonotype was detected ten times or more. The CDR3, as DNA: TGTGCCAGCAGCTCCCTTAGCGAGGGTACGCAGTATTTT. It translates to CASSSLSEGTQYF. This chain links TRBV6-5 with TRBJ2-3, with a weak D call TRBD2 (5 bases). Germline V lookup: CDR1 MNHEY, CDR2 SVGAGI. This CDR3 has 13 residues. Trimming stripped 6 bases from V and 8 bases from J, with 15 bases between.

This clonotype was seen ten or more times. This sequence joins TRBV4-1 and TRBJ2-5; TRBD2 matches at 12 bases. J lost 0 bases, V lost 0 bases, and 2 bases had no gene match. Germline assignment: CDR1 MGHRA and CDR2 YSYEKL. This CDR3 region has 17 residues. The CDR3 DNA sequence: TGCGCCAGCAGCCAAGATGGACTAGCGGGAAACCAAGAGACCCAGTACTTC. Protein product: CASSQDGLAGNQETQYF.

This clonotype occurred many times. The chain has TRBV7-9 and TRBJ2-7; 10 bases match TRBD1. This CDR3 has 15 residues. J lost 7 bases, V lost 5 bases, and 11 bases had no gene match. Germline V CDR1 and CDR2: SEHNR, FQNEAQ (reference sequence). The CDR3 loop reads CASSTDRGGNIEQYF. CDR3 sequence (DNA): TGTGCCAGCAGCACGGACAGGGGGGGAAATATAGAGCAGTACTTC.

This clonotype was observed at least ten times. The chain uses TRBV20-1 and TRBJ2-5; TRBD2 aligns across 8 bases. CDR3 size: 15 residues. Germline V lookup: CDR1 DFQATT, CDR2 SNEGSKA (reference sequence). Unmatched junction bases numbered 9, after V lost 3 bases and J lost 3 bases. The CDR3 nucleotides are TGCAGTGCTAGCCTCCCGAGACTAGCGAAAGAGACCCAGTACTTC. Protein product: CSASLPRLAKETQYF.

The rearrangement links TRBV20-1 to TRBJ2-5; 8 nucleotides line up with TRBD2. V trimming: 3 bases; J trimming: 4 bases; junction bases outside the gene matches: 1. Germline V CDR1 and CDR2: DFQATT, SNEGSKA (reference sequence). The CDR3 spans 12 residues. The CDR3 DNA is TGCAGTGCTAGCCTAGCGGGAGAGACCCAGTACTTC. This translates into CSASLAGETQYF.

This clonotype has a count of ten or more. The DNA of the CDR3 is TGCGCCAGCAGCCAAGACGACAGGGTCCCCTATGGCTACACCTTC. It encodes CASSQDDRVPYGYTF. The rearrangement links TRBV4-1 to TRBJ1-2, with 7 bases fitting TRBD1. The CDR3 is 15 amino acids. V was pared by 0 bases and J by 4 bases, with 5 bases of the junction left unmatched. The germline V gene encodes CDR1 MGHRA and CDR2 YSYEKL.

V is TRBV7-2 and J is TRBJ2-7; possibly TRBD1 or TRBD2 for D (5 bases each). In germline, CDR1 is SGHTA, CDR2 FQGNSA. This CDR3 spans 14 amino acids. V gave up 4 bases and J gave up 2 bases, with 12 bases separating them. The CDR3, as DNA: TGTGCCAGCAGCTACAGAGGGGCAACCTACGAGCAGTACTTC. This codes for CASSYRGATYEQYF. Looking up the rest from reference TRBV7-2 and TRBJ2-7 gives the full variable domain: GAGVSQSPSNKVTEKGKDVELRCDPISGHTALYWYRQSLGQGLEFLIYFQGNSAPDKSGLPSDRFSAERTGGSVSTLTIQRTQQEDSAVYLCASSYRGATYEQYFGPGTRLTVT.

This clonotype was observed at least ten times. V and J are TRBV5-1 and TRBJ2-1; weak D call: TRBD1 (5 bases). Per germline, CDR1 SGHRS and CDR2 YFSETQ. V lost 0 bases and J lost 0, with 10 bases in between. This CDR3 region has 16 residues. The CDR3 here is CASSLVGDSSYNEQFF. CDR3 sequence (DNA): TGCGCCAGCAGCTTGGTAGGGGATAGCTCCTACAATGAGCAGTTCTTC.

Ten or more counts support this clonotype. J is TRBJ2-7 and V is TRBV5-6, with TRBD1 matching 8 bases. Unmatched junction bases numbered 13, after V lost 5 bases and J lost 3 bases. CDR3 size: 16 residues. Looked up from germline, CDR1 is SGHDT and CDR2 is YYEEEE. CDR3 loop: CASSLWQGAQIYEQYF. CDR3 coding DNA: TGTGCCAGCAGTCTGTGGCAGGGGGCCCAAATCTACGAGCAGTACTTC.

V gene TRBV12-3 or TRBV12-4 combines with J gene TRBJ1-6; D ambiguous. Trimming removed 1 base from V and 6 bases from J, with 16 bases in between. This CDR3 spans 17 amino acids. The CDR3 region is CASSLGLTRDLNSPLHF. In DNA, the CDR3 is TGTGCCAGCAGTTTAGGGTTGACTCGAGACCTTAATTCACCCCTCCACTTT.

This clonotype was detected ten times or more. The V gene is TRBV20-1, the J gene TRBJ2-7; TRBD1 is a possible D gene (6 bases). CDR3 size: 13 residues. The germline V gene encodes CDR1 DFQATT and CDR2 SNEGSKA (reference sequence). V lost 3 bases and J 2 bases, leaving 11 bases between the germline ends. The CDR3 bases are TGCAGTGCTAGTGCCAAGGGGGCCTACGAGCAGTACTTC. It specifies CSASAKGAYEQYF.

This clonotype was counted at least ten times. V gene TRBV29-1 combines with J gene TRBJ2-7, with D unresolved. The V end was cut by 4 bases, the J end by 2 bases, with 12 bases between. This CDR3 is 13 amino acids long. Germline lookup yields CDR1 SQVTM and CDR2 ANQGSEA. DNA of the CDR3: TGCAGCGTTGGAACAGCGATTCCCTACGAGCAGTACTTC. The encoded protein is CSVGTAIPYEQYF.

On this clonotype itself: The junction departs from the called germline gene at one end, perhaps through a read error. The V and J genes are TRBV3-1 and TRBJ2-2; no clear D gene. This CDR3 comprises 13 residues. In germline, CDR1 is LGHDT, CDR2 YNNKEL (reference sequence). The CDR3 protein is CASGQVVTGELFF. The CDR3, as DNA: TGTGCCAGCGGCCAAGTCGTCACCGGGGAGCTGTTTTTT.

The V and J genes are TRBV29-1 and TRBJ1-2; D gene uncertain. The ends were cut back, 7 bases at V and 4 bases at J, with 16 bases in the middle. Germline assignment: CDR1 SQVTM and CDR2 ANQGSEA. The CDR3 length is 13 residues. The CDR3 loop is CSALGVSGYGYTF. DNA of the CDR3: TGCAGCGCACTCGGAGTTTCAGGCTATGGCTACACCTTC.

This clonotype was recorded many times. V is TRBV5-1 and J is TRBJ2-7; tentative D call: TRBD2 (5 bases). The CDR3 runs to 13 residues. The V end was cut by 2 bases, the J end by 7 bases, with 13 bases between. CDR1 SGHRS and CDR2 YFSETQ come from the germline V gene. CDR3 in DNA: TGCGCCAGCAGCTTCTCCAGGCCGGGGGAGCAGTACTTC. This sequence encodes CASSFSRPGEQYF.

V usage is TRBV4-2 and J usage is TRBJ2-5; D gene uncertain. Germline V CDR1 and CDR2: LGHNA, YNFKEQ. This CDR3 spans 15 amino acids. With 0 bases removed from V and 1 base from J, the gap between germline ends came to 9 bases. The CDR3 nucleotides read TGTGCCAGCAGCCAAGATAACAAGGGCCAAGAGACCCAGTACTTC. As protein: CASSQDNKGQETQYF.

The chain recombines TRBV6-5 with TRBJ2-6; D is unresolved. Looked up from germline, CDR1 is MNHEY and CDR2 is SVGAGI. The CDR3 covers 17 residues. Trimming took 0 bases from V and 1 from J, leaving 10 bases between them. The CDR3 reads CASSYSAAWSGANVLTF. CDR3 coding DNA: TGTGCCAGCAGTTACTCCGCGGCTTGGTCTGGGGCCAACGTCCTGACTTTC.

The CDR3 region is CASSQEFGTVATQYF. CDR3 DNA: TGCGCCAGCAGCCAAGAGTTTGGAACAGTCGCTACGCAGTATTTT. The V gene is TRBV4-3, the J gene TRBJ2-3, with unresolved D. Germline V gene sequence: CDR1 LGHNA, CDR2 YSLEER. Trimming took 0 bases from V and 8 from J, leaving 15 bases between them. CDR3 length equals 15 residues.

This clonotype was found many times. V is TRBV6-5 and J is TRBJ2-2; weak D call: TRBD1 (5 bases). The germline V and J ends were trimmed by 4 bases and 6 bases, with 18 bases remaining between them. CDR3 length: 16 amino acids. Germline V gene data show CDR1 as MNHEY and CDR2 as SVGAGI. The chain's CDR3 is CASSSSGFLTSGELFF. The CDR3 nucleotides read TGTGCCAGCAGTTCCTCAGGGTTCTTAACATCCGGGGAGCTGTTTTTT.

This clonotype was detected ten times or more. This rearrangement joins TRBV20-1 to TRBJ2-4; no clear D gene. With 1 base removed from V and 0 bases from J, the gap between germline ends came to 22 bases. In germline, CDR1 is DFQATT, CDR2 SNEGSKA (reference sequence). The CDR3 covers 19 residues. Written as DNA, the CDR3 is TGCAGTGCTAGAGCTCACGGGTCCTTGACGGGTTTAGCCAAAAACATTCAGTACTTC. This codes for CSARAHGSLTGLAKNIQYF.

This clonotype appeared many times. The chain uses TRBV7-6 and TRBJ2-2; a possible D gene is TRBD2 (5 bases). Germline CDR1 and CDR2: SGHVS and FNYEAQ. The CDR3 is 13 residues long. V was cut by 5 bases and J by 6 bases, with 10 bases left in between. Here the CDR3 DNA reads TGTGCCAGCAGCCCACTCGGGGCCGGGGAGCTGTTTTTT. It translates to CASSPLGAGELFF.

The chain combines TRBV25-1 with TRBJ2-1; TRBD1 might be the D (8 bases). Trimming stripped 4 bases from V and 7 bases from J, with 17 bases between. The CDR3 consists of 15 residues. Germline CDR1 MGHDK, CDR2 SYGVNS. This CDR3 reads CASSAHRGGRNEQFF. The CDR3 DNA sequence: TGTGCCAGCAGTGCCCACAGGGGGGGTAGAAATGAGCAGTTCTTC.